This T cell receptor beta chain appears in the sequencing data of a study of T cells in Graves' hyperthyroidism and ophthalmopathy. Looking at the study overall: Before any treatment, at initial diagnosis, peripheral blood was collected.

The germline V gene has CDR1 MNHEY and CDR2 SVGEGT. Deletions cut 6 bases from V and 3 bases from J, with 12 bases between. The CDR3 is made up of 13 amino acids. This clonotype appeared many times. Its target is not known. The CDR3 regions of TCR beta were amplified from RNA transcripts. HTBI primers were the set used in a first-round RT-PCR of the TCR CDR3. MiXCR, applied by TCRdb to the multiplex PCR reads, yields one record per CDR3 protein. The data contain fewer than 650,000 distinct CDR3 sequences, around 15% of them seen just once; the ten biggest clones take up about 3.9%. Study-wide findings and caveats: The majority of expanded thyroid clonotypes above 0.001 also appeared in blood. A model using 13 V-J features told ophthalmopathy apart from stable hyperthyroidism.

The sequenced sample was blood. The clonotype originates from a woman in her 40s with Graves' ophthalmopathy. J is TRBJ2-7 and V is TRBV6-2 or TRBV6-3; D not resolved. The CDR3 sequence: CASRRDILYEQYF. The CDR3 DNA is TGTGCCAGCAGACGTGACATCCTCTACGAGCAGTACTTC.